Below, 23 T cell receptor beta chains from the same sample are listed, as sequenced in a study of blood T cell repertoires in COVID-19. Measured with immunoSEQ multiplex PCR; TCRdb has only the in-frame clones, and not every one. The sample shows about 130,000 clones, around 85% of them seen only once. The sample taken for sequencing was peripheral blood. These receptors were obtained from a man aged 25 to 40 with COVID-19, enrolled during active disease.

V gene TRBV29-1 combines with J gene TRBJ2-5; the D gene is possibly TRBD2 (6 bases). V was cut by 7 bases and J by 0 bases, with 21 bases left in between. Germline V gives CDR1 SQVTM, CDR2 ANQGSEA. The CDR3 runs to 16 residues. CDR3 in DNA: TGCAGCGGGGATCCTAGCGAGGGCGGGTACCAAGAGACCCAGTACTTC. Its protein product is CSGDPSEGGYQETQYF. The whole variable domain, remainder taken from reference TRBV29-1 and TRBJ2-5, is SAVISQKPSRDICQRGTSLTIQCQVDSQVTMMFWYRQQPGQSLTLIATANQGSEATYESGFVIDKFPISRPNLTFSTLTVSNMSPEDSSIYLCSGDPSEGGYQETQYFGPGTRLLVL.

The chain couples TRBV7-2 to TRBJ2-2; D uncertain. The CDR3 sequence is 16 residues long. Germline V gives CDR1 SGHTA, CDR2 FQGNSA. V shed 1 base and J shed 1 base, with 10 bases lying between them. The CDR3 sequence is CASSLGPLLNTGELFF. In DNA, the CDR3 is TGTGCCAGCAGCTTAGGTCCCCTTTTGAACACCGGGGAGCTGTTTTTT.

CDR3 in DNA: TGTGCCATCAGCCTACAGGCGGATGGCTACACCTTC. Its protein product is CAISLQADGYTF. The chain employs TRBV10-3 and TRBJ1-2; D may be TRBD1 (5 bases). This CDR3 contains 12 residues. V lost 6 bases and J 6 bases, leaving 11 bases between the germline ends. CDR1 ENHRY and CDR2 SYGVKD come from the germline V gene.

The chain uses TRBV9 and TRBJ2-7, with 12 positions matching TRBD1. From germline, CDR1 is SGDLS and CDR2 YYNGEE. Unmatched junction bases numbered 10, after V lost 4 bases and J lost 5 bases. This CDR3 has 16 residues. The CDR3 sequence: CASSLGPGQGANEQYF. In DNA form, the CDR3 reads TGTGCCAGCAGCCTCGGTCCGGGACAGGGGGCCAACGAGCAGTACTTC. Full variable domain (rest looked up from reference TRBV9 and TRBJ2-7): DSGVTQTPKHLITATGQRVTLRCSPRSGDLSVYWYQQSLDQGLQFLIQYYNGEERAKGNILERFSAQQFPDLHSELNLSSLELGDSALYFCASSLGPGQGANEQYFGPGTRLTVT.

This clone was seen at least ten times. This chain links TRBV4-2 with TRBJ2-5, with 14 bases matching TRBD2. CDR1 is LGHNA and CDR2 is YNFKEQ in the germline V gene. The CDR3 is made up of 17 amino acids. Unmatched junction bases numbered 6, after V lost 1 base and J lost 5 bases. The CDR3 DNA reads as TGTGCCAGCAGCCAAGTTCCGACTAGCGGGGGGGCGGAGACCCAGTACTTC. Translation: CASSQVPTSGGAETQYF.

CDR3 sequence: CAWSYSTGIWQETQYF. The CDR3 DNA follows: TGTGCCTGGAGCTATTCGACAGGGATTTGGCAAGAGACCCAGTACTTC. This rearrangement joins TRBV30 to TRBJ2-5; 7 bases fit TRBD1. This CDR3 comprises 16 residues. CDR1 is GTSNPN and CDR2 is SVGIG in the germline V gene (reference sequence). Trimming cost V 3 bases and J 2 bases; bases outside gene matches: 12.

The rearrangement links TRBV19 to TRBJ1-5, with no clear D. The CDR3 contains 15 residues. V was cut by 4 bases and J by 2 bases, with 12 bases left in between. From germline, CDR1 is LNHDA and CDR2 SQIVND (reference sequence). The CDR3 nucleotides read TGTGCCAGTAGTAAACGAACAGATGGCAATCAGCCCCAGCATTTT. The encoded protein is CASSKRTDGNQPQHF. Using reference TRBV19 and TRBJ1-5 for the parts outside the CDR3, the full variable domain is DGGITQSPKYLFRKEGQNVTLSCEQNLNHDAMYWYRQDPGQGLRLIYYSQIVNDFQKGDIAEGYSVSREKKESFPLTVTSAQKNPTAFYLCASSKRTDGNQPQHFGDGTRLSIL.

The rearrangement links TRBV28 to TRBJ1-2; 9 bases are shared with TRBD1. The V segment lost 5 bases and the J segment 4 bases; nucleotides outside the gene matches: 5. Germline lookup yields CDR1 MDHEN and CDR2 SYDVKM. The CDR3 length is 14 residues. In nucleotides, the CDR3 is TGTGCCAGCAGTCCTACAGGGGGCGGCTATGGCTACACCTTC. Protein: CASSPTGGGYGYTF.

This clone was detected once. The chain is built from TRBV3-1 (or the pseudogene TRBV3-2) and TRBJ2-1; 13 nucleotides line up with TRBD2. CDR1 LGHDT and CDR2 YNNKEL come from the germline V gene (reference sequence). With V trimmed by 0 bases and J by 10 bases, 24 bases remained unmatched. This CDR3 is built from 22 residues. The CDR3: CASSQDTLGGVILAGGAGEQFF. For the CDR3, the DNA is TGTGCCAGCAGCCAAGACACACTTGGGGGAGTAATACTAGCGGGAGGGGCGGGGGAGCAGTTCTTC.

The J gene is TRBJ1-2, the V gene TRBV12-2; the DNA was not used to check the table's D call, TRBD1. TRBV12-2 is classified as a pseudogene. This CDR3 contains 21 residues. This CDR3 reads CASRSRRAGTALFQEGYGYTF. The CDR3 DNA sequence: TGTGCAAGTCGCTCGCGCCGTGCAGGGACAGCGTTATTTCAGGAGGGGTATGGCTACACCTTC.

This clone appeared a few times. J is TRBJ2-7 and V is TRBV7-8; D is perhaps TRBD2 (5 bases). Trimming pared 5 bases from V and 0 bases from J, leaving 20 bases between. Germline V gene sequence: CDR1 SGHVS, CDR2 FQNEAQ. CDR3 length: 17 residues. The CDR3 bases are TGTGCCAGCAGCGGAAGGACGATCGGACTGGTCTCCTACGAGCAGTACTTC. As protein: CASSGRTIGLVSYEQYF.

In this sample, this clone turned up once. The chain carries TRBV27 and TRBJ2-1; 9 positions agree with TRBD2. Losses at the gene ends were 5 bases for V and 1 base for J; bases not matched to a gene: 9. Germline V gives CDR1 MNHEY, CDR2 SMNVEV (reference sequence). There are 17 residues in the CDR3. CDR3 sequence reads: CASSTPRLAGSYNEQFF. Here the CDR3 DNA reads TGTGCCAGCAGTACTCCTCGGCTAGCGGGGTCCTACAATGAGCAGTTCTTC.

The chain recombines TRBV4-1 with TRBJ2-5, with 13 bases that match TRBD2. Germline V CDR1 and CDR2: MGHRA, YSYEKL. The V segment lost 1 base and the J segment 2 bases; nucleotides outside the gene matches: 10. This CDR3 has 19 residues. For the CDR3, the DNA is TGCGCCAGCAGCCAAGTTCTTAGACTAGCGGGAGGCACACAAGAGACCCAGTACTTC. Amino acids: CASSQVLRLAGGTQETQYF.

V gene TRBV4-3 combines with J gene TRBJ1-3, with D perhaps TRBD1 (6 bases). Germline V gives CDR1 LGHNA, CDR2 YSLEER. The CDR3 runs 16 residues. V was shortened by 3 bases and J by 6 bases, with 18 bases between the two germline ends. The CDR3 DNA reads TGCGCCAGCAGCCACGACCCTGGGGGGGCCAAAAACACCATATATTTT. Translation: CASSHDPGGAKNTIYF.

This clone occurred many times. This chain links TRBV28 with TRBJ2-3; 7 nucleotides agree with TRBD2. V dropped 4 bases and J dropped 7; count of bases not matched to a gene: 23. CDR1 is MDHEN, CDR2 SYDVKM, per germline. The CDR3 is 19 amino acids. The CDR3 DNA is TGTGCCAGCAGTTCCCCAACACACACCTCCACGACTAGCTGGAATACGCAGTATTTT. Protein product: CASSSPTHTSTTSWNTQYF.

The chain combines TRBV28 with TRBJ1-2; 10 nucleotides align to TRBD1. V lost 8 bases to trimming and J lost 8 bases; unmatched junction nucleotides: 8. The CDR3 extends over 13 amino acids. CDR1 is MDHEN and CDR2 is SYDVKM in the germline V gene. CDR3 sequence: CASRDRGTWGYTF. In DNA, the CDR3 is TGTGCCAGCCGGGACAGGGGAACGTGGGGCTACACCTTC.

V and J are TRBV6-1 and TRBJ1-1, with D possibly TRBD1 on 5 matching bases. Trimming removed 3 bases at V and 6 bases at J, with 11 bases between. The germline gives CDR1 MNHNS, CDR2 SASEGT. This CDR3 has 13 residues. In DNA, the CDR3 is TGTGCCAGCAGTGACGGGGGGAGGCCTGAAGCTTTCTTT. This translates into CASSDGGRPEAFF.

This clone was recorded a few times. The J gene is TRBJ2-1, the V gene TRBV27; 11 positions match TRBD2. Germline-derived CDR1 and CDR2 are MNHEY and SMNVEV (reference sequence). V was pared by 5 bases and J by 8 bases, with 8 bases of the junction left unmatched. This CDR3 spans 15 amino acids. Here the CDR3 reads CASSGGSGRGYEQFF. The CDR3 nucleotides read TGTGCCAGCAGTGGAGGTAGCGGGAGGGGGTATGAGCAGTTCTTC.

The chain uses TRBV9 and TRBJ1-1; D remains ambiguous. V lost 4 bases and J 4 bases, leaving 17 bases between the germline ends. CDR1 and CDR2 (germline): SGDLS, YYNGEE. The CDR3 has 15 amino acids. The chain's CDR3 is CASSPIGGSGTEAFF. The DNA for the CDR3 is TGTGCCAGCAGCCCCATCGGAGGGAGCGGCACTGAAGCTTTCTTT. Using reference TRBV9 and TRBJ1-1 for the parts outside the CDR3, the full variable domain is DSGVTQTPKHLITATGQRVTLRCSPRSGDLSVYWYQQSLDQGLQFLIQYYNGEERAKGNILERFSAQQFPDLHSELNLSSLELGDSALYFCASSPIGGSGTEAFFGQGTRLTVV.

The J gene is TRBJ2-1, the V gene TRBV11-2, with 10 nucleotides matching TRBD2. J lost 5 bases, V lost 1 base, and 5 bases had no gene match. The CDR3 contains 16 residues. Germline V gene data show CDR1 as SGHAT and CDR2 as FQNNGV. CDR3 DNA sequence: TGTGCCAGCAGCTTAGCTAGGACTAGCGGAAACAATGAGCAGTTCTTC. Protein: CASSLARTSGNNEQFF. The whole variable domain, filled in from reference TRBV11-2 and TRBJ2-1, reads EAGVAQSPRYKIIEKRQSVAFWCNPISGHATLYWYQQILGQGPKLLIQFQNNGVVDDSQLPKDRFSAERLKGVDSTLKIQPAKLEDSAVYLCASSLARTSGNNEQFFGPGTRLTVL.

This clone has just a few counts. The CDR3 spells CASGGESIYEQYF. DNA of the CDR3: TGTGCCAGCGGGGGGGAGTCCATTTACGAGCAGTACTTC. The V call is TRBV2, the J call TRBJ2-7; 7 positions match TRBD2. Germline V gives CDR1 SNHLY, CDR2 FYNNEI. With 8 bases clipped from V and 4 bases from J, the junction kept 8 bases outside the gene matches. This CDR3 has 13 residues.

This rearrangement joins TRBV5-4 to TRBJ2-5; D gene unclear. Germline CDR1 is SGHNT and CDR2 is YYREEE (reference sequence). This CDR3 has 13 residues. The germline V and J ends were trimmed by 4 bases and 6 bases, with 13 bases remaining between them. The CDR3 coding sequence is TGTGCCAGCAGCGCTTGGAGCGACCAGACCCAGTACTTC. Encoded protein: CASSAWSDQTQYF.

The chain couples TRBV4-1 to TRBJ2-1; 9 bases agree with TRBD2. The CDR3 sequence is 18 residues long. The ends lost 4 bases at V and 6 bases at J; junction bases unmatched: 16. CDR1 is MGHRA, CDR2 YSYEKL, per germline. CDR3 DNA: TGCGCCAGCAGCCGGGAGAGGTGGCTAGCGGGGACTGGCAATGAGCAGTTCTTC. Encoded protein: CASSRERWLAGTGNEQFF.